This T cell receptor beta chain was identified during a study of CD8 T cells in Susac syndrome. Sequencing of TCR beta was undertaken in CD8+ and CD4+ T cells derived from blood. About 0.45 to 1 ug RNA was reverse transcribed with random hexamers. Amplification of TCR beta CDR3 was carried out by immunoSEQ multiplex PCR, which covered 54 Vbeta and 13 Jbeta segments. TCRdb re-analysed the immunoSEQ multiplex PCR reads in MiXCR, keeping a single row per CDR3 protein. The sample has about 200,000 distinct CDR3 sequences, roughly 96% seen once. This CDR3 is 12 amino acids long. Trimming left V 4 bases short and J 13 bases short, with 15 bases between. Per germline, CDR1 SGDLS and CDR2 YYNGEE.

This chain joins TRBV9 and TRBJ2-1; no definite D call. This sequence originates from a human donor in good health. The sequenced sample consisted of CD4+ T cells from PBMCs. This chain's CDR3 is CASSQNRLSQFF. The DNA for the CDR3 is TGTGCCAGCAGCCAAAATAGACTGTCCCAGTTCTTC.